This T cell receptor beta chain was captured in a study of cytomegalovirus exposure and HLA in healthy donors. Only in-frame clones appear in the TCRdb table, and some are missing; sequencing was by immunoSEQ multiplex PCR. The table shows around 70,000 clones, with approximately 93% occurring only once. Germline values: CDR1 ENHRY, CDR2 SYGVKD. This CDR3 is built from 16 residues. V dropped 2 bases and J dropped 1; count of bases not matched to a gene: 6. The V gene is TRBV10-3, the J gene TRBJ1-1, with 8 nucleotides matching TRBD1. The sample consisted of PBMCs. The sequence came from a man aged 18 to 30 in good health and CMV-seropositive. CDR3 protein: CAISEPGDRTNTEAFF. DNA for the CDR3: TGTGCCATCAGTGAGCCGGGGGACAGGACGAACACTGAAGCTTTCTTT.